This record concerns one TCR beta chain sequence. The antigen is not known. A clone one base away is much larger, so this may be a read error. TCRdb processed the reads anew with MiXCR; each CDR3 protein has one entry. Of around 740,000 distinct CDR3 sequences listed, 35% to 40% are singletons. The sample belongs to a study of T cell repertoires in cytomegalovirus infection. Study as a whole: Public TCR beta signatures provided an indication of both CMV infection and a matching HLA type.

Study-wide results and limits: Predominance within the ex vivo response was attributable to HLA-C-restricted CMV-specific TCR beta clonotypes. Totalled public TCR beta family frequency picked out people who carried CMV plus the relevant HLA.

Germline lookup yields CDR1 MNHEY and CDR2 SMNVEV (reference sequence). The CDR3 totals 13 residues. The sequence was obtained from a human donor in good health (CMV status not recorded). Some clones in this sample may be carry-over from other donors' samples. The sequenced sample consisted of PBMCs. The J gene is TRBJ1-1, the V gene TRBV27; 8 positions agree with TRBD1. The CDR3 spells CASRRQGNTEALF. In nucleotides, the CDR3 is TGTGCCAGCCGAAGACAGGGGAACACTGAAGCTTTATTT.